This is a list of T cell receptor beta chains from one sample in a study of T-cell memory formation after mild COVID-19. Each CDR3 protein gets one entry after TCRdb re-called the 5' RACE reads with MiXCR. The profile shows around 250,000 distinct CDR3 sequences, about a sixth of them singletons. The specimen was PBMCs or a T cell subset sorted from them (not recorded which). Source of these receptors: a man between 18 and 29 years old who had mild COVID-19 (a few samples of this study predate the infection). Cell type and time point are not known. Each CDR3 is given with its conserved first and last residue. A D gene is named only where the DNA matches it firmly. Only some rows state a clone size, as once, few, many or a class for expanded clones.

j_gene: TRBJ1-4
d_gene: NA
abundance: NA
v_gene: TRBV12-5
len: 13
CDR3nt: TGTGCTAGTGGTTTGGGACCTGGTGCTCGTTTGTTTTTT
CDR3aa: CASGLGPGARLFF

j_gene: TRBJ1-3
d_gene: NA
abundance: NA
v_gene: TRBV7-2
len: 15
CDR3nt: TGTGCCAGCAGCTTATTCAACCCCTCTGGAAACACCATATATTTT
CDR3aa: CASSLFNPSGNTIYF

j_gene: TRBJ2-1
d_gene: TRBD2
abundance: NA
v_gene: TRBV20-1
len: 15
CDR3nt: TGCAGTGCTAGCTTTCGGACTAGCTCCCCGCGTGAGCAGTTCTTC
CDR3aa: CSASFRTSSPREQFF

j_gene: TRBJ2-1
d_gene: TRBD1
abundance: few
v_gene: TRBV12-3/TRBV12-4
len: 18
CDR3nt: TGTGCCAGCAGTTCCAAAGGGCGTCAGGGGGCCTCCTACAATGAGCAGTTCTTC
CDR3aa: CASSSKGRQGASYNEQFF

j_gene: TRBJ2-7
d_gene: NA
abundance: few
v_gene: TRBV4-1
len: 11
CDR3nt: TGCGCCAGCAGCCAATTCTACGAGCAGTACTTC
CDR3aa: CASSQFYEQYF

j_gene: TRBJ2-2
d_gene: NA
abundance: many
v_gene: TRBV7-9
len: 16
CDR3nt: TGTGCCAGCAGCTTAATAGGGCGGACGAACACCGGGGAGCTGTTTTTT
CDR3aa: CASSLIGRTNTGELFF

j_gene: TRBJ1-1
d_gene: TRBD1
abundance: NA
v_gene: TRBV7-2
len: 16
CDR3nt: TGTGCCAGCAGCTTAGGAGGGACAGCCTTGAACACTGAAGCTTTCTTT
CDR3aa: CASSLGGTALNTEAFF

j_gene: TRBJ2-5
d_gene: NA
abundance: NA
v_gene: TRBV7-8
len: 16
CDR3nt: TGTGCCAGCAGCTTTAACTTGGACCCTGAGTGGGAGACCCAGTACTTC
CDR3aa: CASSFNLDPEWETQYF

j_gene: TRBJ2-1
d_gene: NA
abundance: NA
v_gene: TRBV7-3
len: 17
CDR3nt: TGTGCCAGCAGCTTTAAGATCAGGGCCGAGTTGTACAATGAGCAGTTCTTC
CDR3aa: CASSFKIRAELYNEQFF

j_gene: TRBJ1-1
d_gene: NA
abundance: NA
v_gene: TRBV7-2
len: 13
CDR3nt: TGTGCCAGCAGCTTAGCACAGCCCTCTAAAGCTTTCTTT
CDR3aa: CASSLAQPSKAFF

j_gene: TRBJ2-5
d_gene: NA
abundance: few
v_gene: TRBV6-5
len: 14
CDR3nt: TGTGCCAGCAGTTACTCCGCAGGGGAAGAGACCCAGTACTTC
CDR3aa: CASSYSAGEETQYF

j_gene: TRBJ2-2
d_gene: NA
abundance: NA
v_gene: TRBV5-6
len: 18
CDR3nt: TGTGCCAGCAGCTTGGTAGGCAGCTACTCCACGAACACCGGGGAGCTGTTTTTT
CDR3aa: CASSLVGSYSTNTGELFF

j_gene: TRBJ1-2
d_gene: NA
abundance: many
v_gene: TRBV4-3
len: 17
CDR3nt: TGCGCCAGCAGCCCTAGCAGGTCGCCTGGTGTGGTCTATGGCTACACCTTC
CDR3aa: CASSPSRSPGVVYGYTF

j_gene: TRBJ1-5
d_gene: TRBD1
abundance: few
v_gene: TRBV20-1
len: 18
CDR3nt: TGCAGTGCTAGAGATGAGGGACAGGGGGCGATTTGGTGGCAGCCCCAGCATTTT
CDR3aa: CSARDEGQGAIWWQPQHF

j_gene: TRBJ1-5
d_gene: NA
abundance: NA
v_gene: TRBV20-1
len: 15
CDR3nt: TGCAGTGCTAGAGAGTGGGGTGATAGCAATCAGCCCCAGCATTTT
CDR3aa: CSAREWGDSNQPQHF

j_gene: TRBJ2-7
d_gene: TRBD1
abundance: NA
v_gene: TRBV19
len: 14
CDR3nt: TGTGCCAGTACCCCCGACAGGGGAAGGAACGAGCAGTACTTC
CDR3aa: CASTPDRGRNEQYF

j_gene: TRBJ1-1
d_gene: NA
abundance: NA
v_gene: TRBV10-3
len: 14
CDR3nt: TGTGCCATCAGTGATTGGTTGACGAGCACTGAAGCTTTCTTT
CDR3aa: CAISDWLTSTEAFF

j_gene: TRBJ2-7
d_gene: NA
abundance: NA
v_gene: TRBV27
len: 12
CDR3nt: TGTGCCAGCAGTTTGGGTAGAACCGAGCAGTACTTC
CDR3aa: CASSLGRTEQYF

j_gene: TRBJ1-4
d_gene: TRBD1
abundance: NA
v_gene: TRBV7-3
len: 15
CDR3nt: TGTGCCAGCAGCTTCCCGGACAGGGAGAATGAAAAACTGTTTTTT
CDR3aa: CASSFPDRENEKLFF

j_gene: TRBJ2-2
d_gene: TRBD1
abundance: few
v_gene: TRBV20-1
len: 14
CDR3nt: TGCAGTGCTCTGGGACAGTACGAACCCGGGGAGCTGTTTTTT
CDR3aa: CSALGQYEPGELFF

j_gene: TRBJ1-2
d_gene: NA
abundance: NA
v_gene: TRBV11-1
len: 14
CDR3nt: TGTGCCAGCAGCGATTCGGGGGGGGCGTTAGGCTACACCTTC
CDR3aa: CASSDSGGALGYTF

j_gene: TRBJ2-3
d_gene: TRBD2
abundance: NA
v_gene: TRBV30
len: 14
CDR3nt: TGTGCCTGGAGTCTTAGCGGGGGTAGAGATACGCAGTATTTT
CDR3aa: CAWSLSGGRDTQYF

j_gene: TRBJ1-1
d_gene: TRBD1
abundance: few
v_gene: TRBV10-2
len: 17
CDR3nt: TGCGCCAGCAGTGAGCCTCGGGACAGGGGGCAAGGAAATGAAGCTTTCTTT
CDR3aa: CASSEPRDRGQGNEAFF

j_gene: TRBJ2-5
d_gene: NA
abundance: NA
v_gene: TRBV7-2
len: 13
CDR3nt: TGTGCCAGCAGCCGCGCCACCCAAGAGACCCAGTACTTC
CDR3aa: CASSRATQETQYF

j_gene: TRBJ2-5
d_gene: NA
abundance: NA
v_gene: TRBV29-1
len: 12
CDR3nt: TGCAGCGTTGCGGCAGCCCAAGAGACCCAGTACTTC
CDR3aa: CSVAAAQETQYF

j_gene: TRBJ1-2
d_gene: NA
abundance: few
v_gene: TRBV2
len: 14
CDR3nt: TGTGCCAGCCGGACGGGGCAGGGACCCTATGGCTACACCTTC
CDR3aa: CASRTGQGPYGYTF

j_gene: TRBJ1-2
d_gene: NA
abundance: few
v_gene: TRBV29-1
len: 9
CDR3nt: TGCAGCGTTGGGGAGGGCTACACCTTC
CDR3aa: CSVGEGYTF

j_gene: TRBJ1-5
d_gene: NA
abundance: few
v_gene: TRBV29-1
len: 13
CDR3nt: TGCAGCGTGGGCCTGGGTGAGGGTCAGCCCCAGCATTTT
CDR3aa: CSVGLGEGQPQHF

j_gene: TRBJ2-2
d_gene: NA
abundance: NA
v_gene: TRBV10-3
len: 14
CDR3nt: TGTGCCATCAGCCGGGACCAGAACACCGGGGAGCTGTTTTTT
CDR3aa: CAISRDQNTGELFF

j_gene: TRBJ1-5
d_gene: TRBD1
abundance: NA
v_gene: TRBV7-6
len: 15
CDR3nt: TGTGCCAGCAGCCGGGGACAGGGGGTGGGCCAGCCCCAGCATTTT
CDR3aa: CASSRGQGVGQPQHF

j_gene: TRBJ2-1
d_gene: TRBD2
abundance: NA
v_gene: TRBV7-2
len: 15
CDR3nt: TGTGCCAGCAGCGGCGGGGGGGCACGGGGGCTTGAGCAGTTCTTC
CDR3aa: CASSGGGARGLEQFF

j_gene: TRBJ2-4
d_gene: TRBD1
abundance: NA
v_gene: TRBV10-3
len: 17
CDR3nt: TGTGCCATCAGTGCTGGGAGCGGACAGGGGGCCAAAAACATTCAGTACTTC
CDR3aa: CAISAGSGQGAKNIQYF

j_gene: TRBJ1-2
d_gene: NA
abundance: NA
v_gene: TRBV3-1
len: 16
CDR3nt: TGTGCCAGCAGCAGGGCCACAGTCGGCCTTGGCTATGGCTACACCTTC
CDR3aa: CASSRATVGLGYGYTF

j_gene: TRBJ2-1
d_gene: NA
abundance: NA
v_gene: TRBV6-5
len: 14
CDR3nt: TGTGCCAGCGGGCGGGACAGCTCCTACAATGAGCAGTTCTTC
CDR3aa: CASGRDSSYNEQFF

j_gene: TRBJ2-3
d_gene: NA
abundance: NA
v_gene: TRBV7-2
len: 15
CDR3nt: TGTGCCAGCAGCTTACAGCGGGACATTGCTGGTACGCAGTATTTT
CDR3aa: CASSLQRDIAGTQYF

j_gene: TRBJ2-5
d_gene: TRBD1
abundance: NA
v_gene: TRBV20-1
len: 15
CDR3nt: TGCAGTGCCACCCCCGGGACAGGGGGCGCGGAGACCCAGTACTTC
CDR3aa: CSATPGTGGAETQYF

j_gene: TRBJ2-1
d_gene: NA
abundance: few
v_gene: TRBV9
len: 15
CDR3nt: TGTGCCAGCAGCGTAGTCTGGAAAGGGTATCTAGAGCAGTTCTTC
CDR3aa: CASSVVWKGYLEQFF

j_gene: TRBJ1-1
d_gene: NA
abundance: NA
v_gene: TRBV24-1
len: 14
CDR3nt: TGTGCCACCAGTGATTCCCAGTATGACGGGGAAGCTTTCTTT
CDR3aa: CATSDSQYDGEAFF

j_gene: TRBJ2-3
d_gene: TRBD2
abundance: many
v_gene: TRBV20-1
len: 15
CDR3nt: TGCAGTGCTCTGACTGGGCGCGGGGGGGCCGATACGCAGTATTTT
CDR3aa: CSALTGRGGADTQYF

j_gene: TRBJ1-4
d_gene: NA
abundance: NA
v_gene: TRBV18
len: 15
CDR3nt: TGTGCCAGCTCACCTTCCGCGGCGGGGGGGGAAAAACTGTTTTTT
CDR3aa: CASSPSAAGGEKLFF